These 14 T cell receptor beta chains were sequenced from one sample in a study of esophageal squamous cell carcinoma under preoperative chemotherapy. Time point described: after preoperative PTX-NDP chemotherapy. MiXCR was run by TCRdb on the PCR reads, yielding one entry per CDR3 protein. Among about 32,000 distinct CDR3 sequences listed, around half were seen once. Sampling was done from a patient given preoperative chemotherapy. The receptors were gathered from a human donor with esophageal squamous cell carcinoma. The donor label of this sample is uncertain.

This clonotype was seen many times. J is TRBJ2-5 and V is TRBV7-6, with D possibly matching TRBD2 (7 bases). The CDR3 has 14 residues. From germline, CDR1 is SGHVS and CDR2 FNYEAQ. The CDR3 DNA reads TGTGCGGGGCGCGGGGGCCGTGACCAAGAGACCCAGTACTTC. Residues: CAGRGGRDQETQYF.

With regard to this clonotype: At one of its ends the junction is not consistent with the germline gene, which may arise from a read error. The genes are TRBV12-3 or TRBV12-4 and TRBJ2-5; the match to TRBD2 covers 9 bases. The CDR3 covers 16 residues. CDR3 sequence (DNA): TGTGCCAGCAGGGGGACCGGCGGGGGGGAGACAGAGACCCAGTATTTC. Translated: CASRGTGGGETETQYF.

V gene TRBV7-9 combines with J gene TRBJ1-2, with 8 bases matching TRBD1. The CDR3 totals 11 residues. V lost 10 bases, J lost 5 bases, and 3 bases stayed unmatched. Germline V gene lookup returns CDR1 SEHNR and CDR2 FQNEAQ (reference sequence). The CDR3 DNA reads as TGTGCCACGGGACAGGATTATGGCTACACCTTC. It codes for CATGQDYGYTF.

About this clonotype: The final CDR3 position lacks the conserved phenylalanine or tryptophan, pointing to a likely read error. V gene TRBV6-2 or TRBV6-3 combines with J gene TRBJ2-5; TRBD2 might be the D (6 bases). In germline, CDR1 is MNHEY, CDR2 SVGEGT. V gave up 3 bases and J gave up 2 bases, with 16 bases separating them. The CDR3 is 16 residues long. The CDR3 sequence is CASSYPGGIPQETQYL. Written as DNA, the CDR3 is TGTGCCAGCAGTTATCCGGGCGGGATACCACAAGAGACCCAGTACTTA.

The table lists this clonotype with many counts. A read error may explain this, as a much larger clone is one base away. The chain couples TRBV12-3 or TRBV12-4 to TRBJ2-1; 7 nucleotides agree with TRBD2. J lost 10 bases, V lost 1 base, and 13 bases had no gene match. The CDR3 runs to 16 residues. The CDR3: CASSLGPGTKTYEQFF. The CDR3 DNA reads as TGTGCCAGCAGTTTAGGCCCGGGGACTAAAACTTACGAGCAGTTCTTC.

The chain links TRBV5-4 to TRBJ2-5, with 8 bases matching TRBD2. V gave up 3 bases and J gave up 4 bases; unmatched junction bases: 8. Germline V gene lookup returns CDR1 SGHNT and CDR2 YYREEE (reference sequence). This CDR3 region has 15 residues. The CDR3 DNA is TGTGCCAGCAGCTCCCCGGGACTAGGATTAGAGACCCAGTACTTC. Its protein is CASSSPGLGLETQYF. Based on the CDR3 plus reference TRBV5-4 and TRBJ2-5, the full variable domain is ETGVTQSPTHLIKTRGQQVTLRCSSQSGHNTVSWYQQALGQGPQFIFQYYREEENGRGNFPPRFSGLQFPNYSSELNVNALELDDSALYLCASSSPGLGLETQYFGPGTRLLVL.

This clonotype was seen only a few times. The V gene is TRBV11-3, the J gene TRBJ2-1; 9 bases match TRBD1. The end of the DNA fits TRBJ2-5 better, so the J call may be wrong. The CDR3 runs 15 residues. Looked up from germline, CDR1 is SGHNT and CDR2 is YENEEA. CDR3 amino acids: CASSSRQGVGETQYF. DNA for the CDR3: TGTGCCAGCAGCTCCCGACAGGGGGTCGGGGAGACCCAGTACTTC.

CDR3 DNA sequence: TGTGCCAGCAGCTTAGGTGTCCCAGGCCCTACCGGTACGCAGTATTTT. Protein product: CASSLGVPGPTGTQYF. The J gene is TRBJ2-3, the V gene TRBV7-6; D remains unclear. This CDR3 comprises 16 residues. The germline V gene has CDR1 SGHVS and CDR2 FNYEAQ. V was shortened by 1 base and J by 8 bases, with 19 bases between the two germline ends.

This clonotype was found many times. The chain combines TRBV7-2 with TRBJ2-1; D gene unclear. The CDR3 contains 14 residues. Germline CDR1 and CDR2: SGHTA and FQGNSA. With 5 bases removed from V and 9 bases from J, the gap between germline ends came to 17 bases. CDR3: CASSPTWWAGEQFF. As DNA, the CDR3 is TGTGCCAGCAGCCCGACGTGGTGGGCTGGTGAGCAGTTCTTC. The variable domain in full, with the rest retrieved from reference TRBV7-2 and TRBJ2-1, is GAGVSQSPSNKVTEKGKDVELRCDPISGHTALYWYRQSLGQGLEFLIYFQGNSAPDKSGLPSDRFSAERTGGSVSTLTIQRTQQEDSAVYLCASSPTWWAGEQFFGPGTRLTVL.

Here the CDR3 reads CASSALAGGTGANVLTF. CDR3 DNA: TGTGCCAGCAGTGCCCTAGCAGGGGGGACAGGGGCCAACGTCCTGACTTTC. V is TRBV6-1 and J is TRBJ2-6; D might be TRBD1 (7 bases). Per the germline V gene, CDR1 is MNHNS and CDR2 is SASEGT. The CDR3 extends over 17 amino acids. V lost 4 bases and J lost 4, with 17 bases in between.

Many counts were recorded for this clonotype. This chain connects TRBV6-1 to TRBJ2-7; D is perhaps TRBD2 (5 bases). V was cut by 8 bases and J by 3 bases, with 8 bases left in between. Germline CDR1 reads MNHNS; CDR2 reads SASEGT. The CDR3 length is 11 residues. The CDR3 bases are TGTGCCAGCTTAGGGAGCTACGAGCAGTACTTC. It encodes CASLGSYEQYF.

This clonotype was found many times. This rearrangement joins TRBV12-3 or TRBV12-4 to TRBJ1-1; D unclear. CDR3 length: 16 residues. V was pared by 5 bases and J by 4 bases, with 20 bases between. In DNA, the CDR3 is TGTGCCAGCAGTCCCCCATATGAAGGGAAGTCCACTGAAGCTTTCTTT. Translation gives CASSPPYEGKSTEAFF.

This rearrangement joins TRBV6-1 to TRBJ2-4; a possible D gene is TRBD1 (5 bases). The CDR3 is made up of 14 amino acids. The V gene's germline CDR1 is MNHNS and CDR2 SASEGT. Trimming took 7 bases from V and 13 from J, leaving 23 bases between them. CDR3 DNA: TGTGCCAGCACCGGGCGGCAGGACAAAGATACGCAGTACTTC. The encoded protein is CASTGRQDKDTQYF.

The gene calls are TRBV7-2 and TRBJ2-5; 12 positions match TRBD2. V gave up 1 base and J gave up 3 bases; unmatched junction bases: 9. The CDR3 is made up of 18 amino acids. The V gene's germline CDR1 is SGHTA and CDR2 FQGNSA. The DNA of the CDR3 is TGTGCCAGCAGCTTAGATGGACTAGCGGGGCGGGCCGAAGAGACCCAGTACTTC. Translating it yields CASSLDGLAGRAEETQYF.